Below, 7 T cell receptor beta chains from the same sample are listed, as sequenced in a study of post-analysis software for immune sequencing data. Overall study findings and caveats: Patients showed TRBV5-6, TRBV5-1 and TRBV20-1 among several TRBV segments more frequent than in controls.

Their antigens are not known. Unique molecular identifiers tagged the TCR beta cDNA libraries. TCRdb fed the PCR reads into MiXCR, producing one record per CDR3 protein. Here the sample spans 700,000 to 900,000 distinct CDR3 sequences, about half being singletons. Source material: blood. The receptors shown here come from a girl between 10 and 17 years old with multiple sclerosis.

The V gene is TRBV4-1, the J gene TRBJ2-3; unclear D gene. This CDR3 spans 15 amino acids. The V and J ends lost 0 bases and 0 bases respectively, with 7 bases between them. CDR1 is MGHRA, CDR2 YSYEKL, per germline. CDR3 in amino acids: CASSQEGSSTDTQYF. DNA for the CDR3: TGCGCCAGCAGCCAAGAAGGGTCGAGCACAGATACGCAGTATTTT.

The rearrangement uses TRBV7-3 and TRBJ2-3; D might be TRBD1 (6 bases). The CDR3 is 14 residues long. CDR1 is SGHTA and CDR2 is FQGTGA in the germline V gene. V was shortened by 5 bases and J by 3 bases, with 12 bases between the two germline ends. The DNA of the CDR3 is TGTGCCAGCAGCCTACGGACAGTAACAGATACGCAGTATTTT. Its translation is CASSLRTVTDTQYF.

The chain employs TRBV24-1 and TRBJ2-6, with a possible D match to TRBD2 (6 bases). Trimming pared 7 bases from V and 0 bases from J, leaving 21 bases between. Germline V gene data show CDR1 as KGHDR and CDR2 as SFDVKD. The CDR3 sequence is 19 residues long. The CDR3 DNA reads as TGTGCCACCAGGACTCTAACCGGGAGACCGGGCTCTGGGGCCAACGTCCTGACTTTC. It translates to CATRTLTGRPGSGANVLTF.

The table lists this clonotype with a few counts. This chain connects TRBV20-1 to TRBJ2-7; 9 bases align to TRBD2. This CDR3 has 19 amino acids. J gave up 2 bases and V 4 bases, and 21 bases lay outside the gene matches. Germline CDR1 and CDR2: DFQATT and SNEGSKA (reference sequence). The CDR3: CSAKITSSGTRSGAYEQYF. DNA for the CDR3: TGCAGTGCTAAAATAACCTCTAGCGGGACTCGTTCGGGGGCCTACGAGCAGTACTTC.

About this clonotype itself: An end of the junction differs from the germline gene, which may be a read error. This chain joins TRBV9 and TRBJ2-5, with TRBD2 matching 10 bases. Germline CDR1 SGDLS, CDR2 YYNGEE. This CDR3 has 15 amino acids. This CDR3 reads CAGSVGAGGEETQYF. CDR3 bases: TGTGCCGGCAGCGTAGGAGCGGGAGGGGAGGAGACCCAGTACTTC.

The chain links TRBV15 to TRBJ1-5, with TRBD1 identical over 9 bases. The CDR3 runs 15 residues. V trimming: 3 bases; J trimming: 5 bases; junction bases outside the gene matches: 5. Germline CDR1 LNHNV, CDR2 YYDKDF (reference sequence). CDR3 in amino acids: CATSSMGQGYQPQHF. In DNA, the CDR3 is TGTGCCACCAGCAGTATGGGACAGGGCTATCAGCCCCAGCATTTT. Together with reference TRBV15 and TRBJ1-5, the CDR3 gives the full variable domain: DAMVIQNPRYQVTQFGKPVTLSCSQTLNHNVMYWYQQKSSQAPKLLFHYYDKDFNNEADTPDNFQSRRPNTSFCFLDIRSPGLGDTAMYLCATSSMGQGYQPQHFGDGTRLSIL.

This chain connects TRBV18 to TRBJ1-1; 8 nucleotides agree with TRBD1. CDR3 size: 14 residues. Germline loops: CDR1 KGHSH, CDR2 LQKENI. Trimming at V came to 3 bases and at J to 6 bases, leaving 6 bases not matched to a gene. The CDR3 is CASSPKTGVAEAFF. The CDR3 DNA sequence: TGTGCCAGCTCACCGAAGACAGGGGTCGCTGAAGCTTTCTTT.